This passage covers 8 T cell receptor beta chains from one sample sequenced in a study of OX40 agonist ivuxolimab in advanced cancers. Libraries came from the immunoSEQ multiplex PCR assay. TCRdb holds this immuneACCESS table with in-frame rearrangements only. Some clones are missing; in checked studies, unresolved V genes explain under half, and the rest has no known cause. This sample comprises roughly 49,000 clones, about 80% of them detected only once. The top ten clonotypes cover more than 2.5% of the sample. Source: CD4+ or CD8+ T cells sorted from blood, taken in a trial of the OX40 agonist ivuxolimab. The receptors here all came from an adult with an advanced solid tumor such as melanoma, head and neck, liver or kidney cancer.

This clone was counted a single time. V and J are TRBV5-4 and TRBJ2-2; TRBD2 might be the D (6 bases). With 5 bases removed from V and 4 bases from J, the gap between germline ends came to 12 bases. CDR1 is SGHNT, CDR2 YYREEE, per germline (reference sequence). This CDR3 is built from 14 residues. DNA of the CDR3: TGTGCCAGCAGGGGAGGACTGACCACCGGGGAGCTGTTTTTT. Protein sequence: CASRGGLTTGELFF.

J is TRBJ1-3 and V is TRBV18, with 9 bases matching TRBD1. The CDR3 extends over 17 amino acids. V trimming: 6 bases; J trimming: 0 bases; junction bases outside the gene matches: 9. Germline CDR1 is KGHSH and CDR2 is LQKENI. The CDR3 region has the DNA TGTGCCAGCTCGCCTGGACAGGGGAAGCGCTCTGGAAACACCATATATTTT. This gives the protein CASSPGQGKRSGNTIYF. Filled out from reference TRBV18 and TRBJ1-3, the complete variable domain reads NAGVMQNPRHLVRRRGQEARLRCSPMKGHSHVYWYRQLPEEGLKFMVYLQKENIIDESGMPKERFSAEFPKEGPSILRIQQVVRGDSAAYFCASSPGQGKRSGNTIYFGEGSWLTVV.

The chain combines TRBV29-1 with TRBJ2-5; D gene ambiguous. This CDR3 has 12 residues. V lost 5 bases to trimming and J lost 5 bases, with 12 bases between them. The V gene's germline CDR1 is SQVTM and CDR2 ANQGSEA. The CDR3 spells CSVLSGPETQYF. As DNA, the CDR3 is TGCAGCGTTCTATCGGGTCCCGAGACCCAGTACTTC.

V usage is TRBV29-1 and J usage is TRBJ2-7, with D tentatively TRBD1 (5 bases). The germline V gene encodes CDR1 SQVTM and CDR2 ANQGSEA. This CDR3 spans 13 amino acids. With 7 bases removed from V and 7 bases from J, the gap between germline ends came to 20 bases. This chain's CDR3 is CSASLTGLGEQYF. DNA of the CDR3: TGCAGCGCTTCATTAACAGGCCTCGGGGAGCAGTACTTC.

The V and J genes are TRBV19 and TRBJ1-4; 7 positions match TRBD1. The CDR3 consists of 14 residues. J gave up 2 bases and V 6 bases, and 3 bases lay outside the gene matches. The germline CDR1 and CDR2 sequences are LNHDA and SQIVND (reference sequence). CDR3 bases: TGTGCCAGTAGCTTACAGGGGACTAATGAAAAACTGTTTTTT. The encoded protein is CASSLQGTNEKLFF.

The rearrangement links TRBV5-1 to TRBJ1-3; maybe TRBD1 (6 bases). The CDR3 loop spans 15 amino acids. Trimming cost V 2 bases and J 2 bases, with 11 bases left between them. Germline V CDR1 and CDR2: SGHRS, YFSETQ. CDR3 in amino acids: CASSFNQGTGNTIYF. DNA of the CDR3: TGCGCCAGCAGCTTCAACCAGGGGACTGGAAACACCATATATTTT. Filled out from reference TRBV5-1 and TRBJ1-3, the complete variable domain reads KAGVTQTPRYLIKTRGQQVTLSCSPISGHRSVSWYQQTPGQGLQFLFEYFSETQRNKGNFPGRFSGRQFSNSRSEMNVSTLELGDSALYLCASSFNQGTGNTIYFGEGSWLTVV.

The V gene is TRBV7-9, the J gene TRBJ2-7, with 7 bases identical to TRBD1. The J segment lost 7 bases and the V segment lost 1 base, leaving 16 bases of the junction unmatched. CDR1 is SEHNR, CDR2 FQNEAQ, per germline (reference sequence). The CDR3 consists of 17 residues. The CDR3 nucleotides are TGTGCCAGCAGCTTAGGAGGGGGCATACCTAAGCCTTGGGAGCAGTACTTC. Translation: CASSLGGGIPKPWEQYF.

The rearrangement joins TRBV9 to TRBJ2-3, with D maybe TRBD1 (6 bases). Germline values: CDR1 SGDLS, CDR2 YYNGEE. The CDR3 runs to 16 residues. The V end lost 3 bases, the J end lost 0 bases, and 14 bases lay between the germline ends. The DNA of the CDR3 is TGTGCCAGCAGCGGAACAGGGAAGGGGAGCACAGATACGCAGTATTTT. Its translation: CASSGTGKGSTDTQYF. Supplemented by reference TRBV9 and TRBJ2-3, the full variable domain reads DSGVTQTPKHLITATGQRVTLRCSPRSGDLSVYWYQQSLDQGLQFLIQYYNGEERAKGNILERFSAQQFPDLHSELNLSSLELGDSALYFCASSGTGKGSTDTQYFGPGTRLTVL.